This T cell receptor (beta chain) was found in a study of T cells in Graves' hyperthyroidism and ophthalmopathy. It was RNA transcripts that yielded the amplified TCR beta CDR3 regions. Initially, a first-round RT-PCR of the TCR CDR3 employed the HTBI primer set. One entry per CDR3 protein results from TCRdb running MiXCR on the multiplex PCR reads. The profile shows around 690,000 distinct CDR3 sequences, less than 25% of them singletons. The germline V and J ends were trimmed by 0 bases and 2 bases, with 11 bases remaining between them. The germline gives CDR1 MGHRA, CDR2 YSYEKL. The CDR3 has 15 amino acids.

The source of this sequence is a young man with Graves' ophthalmopathy. The sequenced sample consisted of blood. The genes are TRBV4-1 and TRBJ2-7; D remains unclear. The CDR3 spells CASSQEAFTPYEQYF. CDR3 sequence (DNA): TGCGCCAGCAGCCAAGAAGCATTCACACCCTACGAGCAGTACTTC.